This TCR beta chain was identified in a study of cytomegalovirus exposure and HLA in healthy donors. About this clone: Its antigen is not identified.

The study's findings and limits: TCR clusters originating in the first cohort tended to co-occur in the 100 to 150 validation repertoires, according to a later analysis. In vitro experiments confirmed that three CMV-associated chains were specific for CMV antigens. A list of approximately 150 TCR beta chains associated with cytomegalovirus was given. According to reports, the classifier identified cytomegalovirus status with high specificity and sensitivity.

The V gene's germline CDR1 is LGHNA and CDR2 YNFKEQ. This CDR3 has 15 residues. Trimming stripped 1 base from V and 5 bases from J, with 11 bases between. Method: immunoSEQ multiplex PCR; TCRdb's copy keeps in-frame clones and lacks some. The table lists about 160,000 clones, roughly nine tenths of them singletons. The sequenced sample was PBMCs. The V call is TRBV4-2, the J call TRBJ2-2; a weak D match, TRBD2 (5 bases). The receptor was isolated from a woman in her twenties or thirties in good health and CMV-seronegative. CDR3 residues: CASSQVRGLTGELFF. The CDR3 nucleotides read TGTGCCAGCAGCCAAGTTCGGGGTCTGACCGGGGAGCTGTTTTTT.